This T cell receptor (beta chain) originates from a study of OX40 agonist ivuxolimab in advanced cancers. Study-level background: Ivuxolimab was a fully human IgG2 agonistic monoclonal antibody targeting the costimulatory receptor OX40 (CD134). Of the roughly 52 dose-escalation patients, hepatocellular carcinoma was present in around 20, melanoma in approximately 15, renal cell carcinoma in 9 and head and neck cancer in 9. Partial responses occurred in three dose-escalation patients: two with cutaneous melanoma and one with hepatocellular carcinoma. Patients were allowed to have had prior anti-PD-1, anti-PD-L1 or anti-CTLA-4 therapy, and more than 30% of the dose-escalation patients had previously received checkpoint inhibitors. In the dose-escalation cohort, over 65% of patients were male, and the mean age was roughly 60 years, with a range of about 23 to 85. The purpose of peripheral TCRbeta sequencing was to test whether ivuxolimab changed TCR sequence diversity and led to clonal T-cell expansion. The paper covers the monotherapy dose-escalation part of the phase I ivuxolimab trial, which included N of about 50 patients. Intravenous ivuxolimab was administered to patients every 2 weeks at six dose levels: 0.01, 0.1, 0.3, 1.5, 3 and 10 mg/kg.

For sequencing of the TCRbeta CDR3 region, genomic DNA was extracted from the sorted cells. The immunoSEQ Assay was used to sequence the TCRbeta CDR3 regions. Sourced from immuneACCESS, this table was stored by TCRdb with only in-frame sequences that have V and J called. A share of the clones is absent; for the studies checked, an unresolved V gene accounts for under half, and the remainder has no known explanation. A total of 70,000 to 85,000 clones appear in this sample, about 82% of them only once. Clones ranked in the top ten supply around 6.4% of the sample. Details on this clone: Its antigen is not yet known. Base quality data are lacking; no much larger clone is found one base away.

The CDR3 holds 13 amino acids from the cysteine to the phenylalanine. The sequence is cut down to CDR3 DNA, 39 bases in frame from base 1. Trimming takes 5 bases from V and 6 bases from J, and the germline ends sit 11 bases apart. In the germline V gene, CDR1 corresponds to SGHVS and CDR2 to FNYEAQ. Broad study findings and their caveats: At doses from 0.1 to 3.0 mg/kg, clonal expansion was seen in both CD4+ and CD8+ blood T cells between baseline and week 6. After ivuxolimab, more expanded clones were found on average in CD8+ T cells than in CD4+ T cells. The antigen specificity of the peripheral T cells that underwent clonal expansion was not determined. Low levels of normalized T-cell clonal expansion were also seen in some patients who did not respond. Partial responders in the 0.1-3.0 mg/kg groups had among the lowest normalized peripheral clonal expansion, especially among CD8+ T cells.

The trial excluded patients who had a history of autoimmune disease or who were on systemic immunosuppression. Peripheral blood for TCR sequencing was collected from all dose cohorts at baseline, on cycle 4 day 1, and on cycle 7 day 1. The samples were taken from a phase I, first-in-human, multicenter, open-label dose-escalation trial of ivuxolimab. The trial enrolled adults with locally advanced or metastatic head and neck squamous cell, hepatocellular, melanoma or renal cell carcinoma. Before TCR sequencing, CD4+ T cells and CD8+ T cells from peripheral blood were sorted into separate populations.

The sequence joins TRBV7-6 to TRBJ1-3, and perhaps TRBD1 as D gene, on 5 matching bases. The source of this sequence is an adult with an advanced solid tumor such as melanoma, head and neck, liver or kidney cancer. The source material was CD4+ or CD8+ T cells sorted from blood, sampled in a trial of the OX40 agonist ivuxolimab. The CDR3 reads CASSPGRSNTIYF. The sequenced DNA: TGTGCCAGCAGCCCGGGACGCTCAAACACCATATATTTT. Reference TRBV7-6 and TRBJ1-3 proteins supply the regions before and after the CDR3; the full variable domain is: GAGVSQSPRYKVTKRGQDVALRCDPISGHVSLYWYRQALGQGPEFLTYFNYEAQQDKSGLPNDRFSAERPEGSISTLTIQRTEQRDSAMYRCASSPGRSNTIYFGEGSWLTVV.